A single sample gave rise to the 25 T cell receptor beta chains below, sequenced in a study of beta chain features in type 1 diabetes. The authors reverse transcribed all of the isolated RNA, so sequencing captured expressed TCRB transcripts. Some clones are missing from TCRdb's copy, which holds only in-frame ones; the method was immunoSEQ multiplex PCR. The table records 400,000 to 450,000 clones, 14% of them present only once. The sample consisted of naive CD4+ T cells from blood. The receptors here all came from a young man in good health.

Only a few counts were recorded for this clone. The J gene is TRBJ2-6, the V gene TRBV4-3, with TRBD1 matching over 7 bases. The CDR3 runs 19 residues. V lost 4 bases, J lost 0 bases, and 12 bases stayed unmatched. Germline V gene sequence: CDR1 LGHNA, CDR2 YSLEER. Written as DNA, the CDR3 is TGCGCCAGCAGCCGCTGGCCGGGACAGAGAATCTCTGGGGCCAACGTCCTGACTTTC. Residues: CASSRWPGQRISGANVLTF.

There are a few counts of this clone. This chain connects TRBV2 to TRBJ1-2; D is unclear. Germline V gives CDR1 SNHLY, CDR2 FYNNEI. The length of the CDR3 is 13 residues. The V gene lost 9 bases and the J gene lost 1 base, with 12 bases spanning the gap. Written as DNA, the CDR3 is TGTGCCAGTAGATCCCAGGATAACTATGGCTACACCTTC. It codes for CASRSQDNYGYTF. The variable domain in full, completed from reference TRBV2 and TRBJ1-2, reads EPEVTQTPSHQVTQMGQEVILRCVPISNHLYFYWYRQILGQKVEFLVSFYNNEISEKSEIFDDQFSVERPDGSNFTLKIRSTKLEDSAMYFCASRSQDNYGYTFGSGTRLTVV.

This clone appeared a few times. The CDR3 protein is CAGYRGLNTEAFF. The CDR3 nucleotides read TGTGCCGGGTACAGGGGGCTAAACACTGAAGCTTTCTTT. The chain links TRBV30 to TRBJ1-1, with 9 bases matching TRBD1. The V and J ends lost 8 bases and 2 bases, in that order; junction bases with no gene match: 6. The CDR3 length is 13 residues. Looked up from germline, CDR1 is GTSNPN and CDR2 is SVGIG (reference sequence).

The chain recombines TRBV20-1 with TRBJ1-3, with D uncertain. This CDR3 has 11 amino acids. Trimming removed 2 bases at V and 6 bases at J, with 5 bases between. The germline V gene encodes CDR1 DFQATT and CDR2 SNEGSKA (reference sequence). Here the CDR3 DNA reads TGCAGTGCTAGAAGACAAAACACCATATATTTT. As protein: CSARRQNTIYF.

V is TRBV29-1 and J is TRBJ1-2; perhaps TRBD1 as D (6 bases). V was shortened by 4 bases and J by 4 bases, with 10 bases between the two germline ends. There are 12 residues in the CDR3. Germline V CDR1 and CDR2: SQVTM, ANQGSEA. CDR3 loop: CSVGEGGYGYTF. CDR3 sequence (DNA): TGCAGCGTTGGGGAAGGGGGCTATGGCTACACCTTC.

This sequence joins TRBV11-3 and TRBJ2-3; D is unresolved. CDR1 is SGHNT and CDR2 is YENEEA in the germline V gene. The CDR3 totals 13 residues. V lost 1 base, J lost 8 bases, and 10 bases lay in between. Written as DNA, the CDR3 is TGTGCCAGCAGCTTAGGCCGTAAGGGTACGCAGTATTTT. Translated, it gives CASSLGRKGTQYF.

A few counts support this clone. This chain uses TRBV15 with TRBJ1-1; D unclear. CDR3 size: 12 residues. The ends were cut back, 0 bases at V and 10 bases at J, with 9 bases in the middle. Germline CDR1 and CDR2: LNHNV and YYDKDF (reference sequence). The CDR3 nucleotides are TGTGCCACCAGCAGAGAGAGGACGGGAGCTTTCTTT. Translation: CATSRERTGAFF. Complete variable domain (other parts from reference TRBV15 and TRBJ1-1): DAMVIQNPRYQVTQFGKPVTLSCSQTLNHNVMYWYQQKSSQAPKLLFHYYDKDFNNEADTPDNFQSRRPNTSFCFLDIRSPGLGDTAMYLCATSRERTGAFFGQGTRLTVV.

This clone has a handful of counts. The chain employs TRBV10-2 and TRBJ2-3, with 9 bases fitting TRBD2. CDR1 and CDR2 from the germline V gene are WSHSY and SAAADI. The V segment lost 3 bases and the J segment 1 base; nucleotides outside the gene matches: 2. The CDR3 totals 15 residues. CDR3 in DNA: TGCGCCAGCAGTGACCCTAGCGGGGGCACAGATACGCAGTATTTT. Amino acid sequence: CASSDPSGGTDTQYF.

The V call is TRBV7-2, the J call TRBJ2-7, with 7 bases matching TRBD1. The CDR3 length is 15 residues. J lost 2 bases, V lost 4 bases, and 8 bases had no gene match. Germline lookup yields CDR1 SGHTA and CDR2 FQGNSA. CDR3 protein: CASSSRVGGAYEQYV. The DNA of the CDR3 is TGTGCCAGCAGCTCCAGGGTAGGGGGCGCCTACGAGCAGTACGTC.

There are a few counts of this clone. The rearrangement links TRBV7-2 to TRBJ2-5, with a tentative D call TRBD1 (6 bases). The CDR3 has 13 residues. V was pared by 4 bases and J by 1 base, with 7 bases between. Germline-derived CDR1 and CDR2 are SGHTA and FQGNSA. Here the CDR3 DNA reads TGTGCCAGCAGCTGGACAGCCCAAGAGACCCAGTACTTC. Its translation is CASSWTAQETQYF.

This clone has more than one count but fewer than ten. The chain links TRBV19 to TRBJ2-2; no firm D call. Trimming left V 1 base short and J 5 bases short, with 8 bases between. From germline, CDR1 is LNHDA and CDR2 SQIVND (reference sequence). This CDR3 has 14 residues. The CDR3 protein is CASSIVVQTGELFF. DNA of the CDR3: TGTGCCAGTAGTATAGTCGTGCAGACCGGGGAGCTGTTTTTT.

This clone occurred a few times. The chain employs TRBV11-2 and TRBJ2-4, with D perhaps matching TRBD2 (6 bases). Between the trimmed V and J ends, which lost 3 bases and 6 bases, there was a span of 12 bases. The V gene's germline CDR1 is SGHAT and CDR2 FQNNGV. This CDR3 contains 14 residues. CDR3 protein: CASSFPGLGNIQYF. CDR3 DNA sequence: TGTGCCAGCAGCTTTCCGGGACTTGGAAACATTCAGTACTTC.

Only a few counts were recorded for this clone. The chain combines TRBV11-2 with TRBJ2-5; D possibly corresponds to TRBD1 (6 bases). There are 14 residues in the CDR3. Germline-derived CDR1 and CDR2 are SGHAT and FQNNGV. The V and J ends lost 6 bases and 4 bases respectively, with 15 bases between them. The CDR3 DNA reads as TGTGCCAGCAGGGTGGACAGTACTATAGAGACCCAGTACTTC. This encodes CASRVDSTIETQYF.

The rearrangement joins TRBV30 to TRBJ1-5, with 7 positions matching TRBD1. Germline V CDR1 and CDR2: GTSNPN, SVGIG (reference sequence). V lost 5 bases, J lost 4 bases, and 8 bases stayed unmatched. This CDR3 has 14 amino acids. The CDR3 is CAWGTGTENQPQHF. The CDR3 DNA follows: TGTGCCTGGGGAACCGGGACAGAAAATCAGCCCCAGCATTTT.

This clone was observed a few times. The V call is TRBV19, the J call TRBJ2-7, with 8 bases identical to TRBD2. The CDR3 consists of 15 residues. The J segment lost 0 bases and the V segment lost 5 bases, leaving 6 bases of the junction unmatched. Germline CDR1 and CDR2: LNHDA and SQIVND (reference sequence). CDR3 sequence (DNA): TGTGCCAGTAGTCCTAGCGGACTAGCCTCCTACGAGCAGTACGTC. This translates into CASSPSGLASYEQYV.

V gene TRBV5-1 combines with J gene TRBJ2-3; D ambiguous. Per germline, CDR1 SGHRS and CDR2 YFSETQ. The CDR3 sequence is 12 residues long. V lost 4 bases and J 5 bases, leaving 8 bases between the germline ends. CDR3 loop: CASSLAEDTQYF. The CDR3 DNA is TGCGCCAGCAGCCTCGCCGAAGATACGCAGTATTTT.

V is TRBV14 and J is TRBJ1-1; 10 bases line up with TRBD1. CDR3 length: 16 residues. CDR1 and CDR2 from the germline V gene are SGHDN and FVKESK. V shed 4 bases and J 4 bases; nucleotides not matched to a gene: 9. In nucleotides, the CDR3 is TGTGCCAGCAGCCGTTCCGGGACAGGGGTGACCACTGAAGCTTTCTTT. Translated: CASSRSGTGVTTEAFF.

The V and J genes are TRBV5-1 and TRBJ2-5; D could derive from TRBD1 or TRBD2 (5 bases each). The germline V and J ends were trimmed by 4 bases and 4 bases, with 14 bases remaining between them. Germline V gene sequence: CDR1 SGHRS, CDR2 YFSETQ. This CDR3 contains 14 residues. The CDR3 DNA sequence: TGCGCCAGCAGCCCCGGGACCACGATAGAGACCCAGTACTTC. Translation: CASSPGTTIETQYF.

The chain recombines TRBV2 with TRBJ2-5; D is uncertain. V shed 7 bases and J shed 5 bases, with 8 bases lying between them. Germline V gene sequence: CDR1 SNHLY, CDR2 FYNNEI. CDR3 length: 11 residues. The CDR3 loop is CASTAVETQYF. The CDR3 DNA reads TGTGCCAGCACCGCCGTTGAGACCCAGTACTTC. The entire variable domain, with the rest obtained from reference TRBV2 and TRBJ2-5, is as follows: EPEVTQTPSHQVTQMGQEVILRCVPISNHLYFYWYRQILGQKVEFLVSFYNNEISEKSEIFDDQFSVERPDGSNFTLKIRSTKLEDSAMYFCASTAVETQYFGPGTRLLVL.

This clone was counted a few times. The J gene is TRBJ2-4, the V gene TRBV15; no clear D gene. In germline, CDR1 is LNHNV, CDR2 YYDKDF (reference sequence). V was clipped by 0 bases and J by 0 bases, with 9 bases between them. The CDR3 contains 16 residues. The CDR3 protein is CATSRDAGPAKNIQYF. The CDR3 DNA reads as TGTGCCACCAGCAGAGATGCCGGGCCAGCCAAAAACATTCAGTACTTC. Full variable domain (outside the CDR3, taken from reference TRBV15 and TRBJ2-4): DAMVIQNPRYQVTQFGKPVTLSCSQTLNHNVMYWYQQKSSQAPKLLFHYYDKDFNNEADTPDNFQSRRPNTSFCFLDIRSPGLGDTAMYLCATSRDAGPAKNIQYFGAGTRLSVL.

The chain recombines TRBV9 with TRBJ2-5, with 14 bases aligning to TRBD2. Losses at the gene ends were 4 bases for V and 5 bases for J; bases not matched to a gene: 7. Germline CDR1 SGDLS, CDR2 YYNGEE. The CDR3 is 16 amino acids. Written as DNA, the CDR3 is TGTGCCAGCAGCCCGATGGGACTAGCGGGAGAGGAGACCCAGTACTTC. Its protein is CASSPMGLAGEETQYF.

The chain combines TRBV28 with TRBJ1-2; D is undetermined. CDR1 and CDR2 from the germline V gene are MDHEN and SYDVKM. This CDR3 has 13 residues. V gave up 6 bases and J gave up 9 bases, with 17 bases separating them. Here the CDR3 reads CASSHPEGRSYTF. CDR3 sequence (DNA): TGTGCCAGCAGCCACCCCGAGGGTAGGAGCTACACCTTC.

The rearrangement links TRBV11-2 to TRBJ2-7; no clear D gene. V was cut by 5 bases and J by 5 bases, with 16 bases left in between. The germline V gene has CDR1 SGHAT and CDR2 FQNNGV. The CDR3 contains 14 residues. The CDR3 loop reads CASSEGALGNEQYF. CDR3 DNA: TGTGCCAGCAGCGAAGGAGCTTTAGGAAACGAGCAGTACTTC.

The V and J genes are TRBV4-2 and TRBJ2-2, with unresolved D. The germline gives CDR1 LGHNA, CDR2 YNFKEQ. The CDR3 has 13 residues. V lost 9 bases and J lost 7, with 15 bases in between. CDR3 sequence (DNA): TGTGCCAGTTCGTCCTCCTTGGACGGGGAGCTGTTTTTT. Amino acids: CASSSSLDGELFF.

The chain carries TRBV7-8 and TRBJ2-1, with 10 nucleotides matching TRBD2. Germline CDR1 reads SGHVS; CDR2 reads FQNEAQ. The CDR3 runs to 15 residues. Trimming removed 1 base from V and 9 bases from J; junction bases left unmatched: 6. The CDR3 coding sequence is TGTGCCAGCAGCTTAGAACCGAAGCGGGGGGGTGAGCAGTTCTTC. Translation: CASSLEPKRGGEQFF.